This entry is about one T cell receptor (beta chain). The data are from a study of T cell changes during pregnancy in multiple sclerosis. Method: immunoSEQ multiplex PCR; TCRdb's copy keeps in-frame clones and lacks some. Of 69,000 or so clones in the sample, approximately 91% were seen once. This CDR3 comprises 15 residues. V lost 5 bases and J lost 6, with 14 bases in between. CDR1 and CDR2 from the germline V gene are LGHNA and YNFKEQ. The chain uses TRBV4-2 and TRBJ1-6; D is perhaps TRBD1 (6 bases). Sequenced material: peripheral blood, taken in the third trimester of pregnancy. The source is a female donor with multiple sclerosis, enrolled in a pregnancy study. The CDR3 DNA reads TGTGCCAGCAGCTTGGCCGACAGGCGTAATTCACCCCTCCACTTT. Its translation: CASSLADRRNSPLHF.